These 13 T cell receptor beta chains came from one sample sequenced in a study of cytomegalovirus exposure and HLA in healthy donors (dated by TCRdb to 2016 to 2017). The library was generated by the immunoSEQ multiplex PCR assay. For the multiplex PCR, a mixture combining 60 forward primers for TCR Vbeta segments and 13 reverse primers for TCR Jbeta segments was used. This immuneACCESS table, as held by TCRdb, lists in-frame sequences with V and J called but not all clones. Of the missing ones, under half trace to an unresolved V gene in checked studies; the others have no known cause. This sample comprises 150,000 to 200,000 clones, about 80% of them detected only once. The biggest ten clones account for 1.4% of the sample. Sequencing input: PBMCs. The source of these receptors is a man between 18 and 29 years old in good health and CMV-seronegative.

This clone was seen only a few times. The chain carries TRBV5-4 and TRBJ1-2, with TRBD1 as a possible D gene (6 bases). This CDR3 has 14 residues. Germline CDR1 reads SGHNT; CDR2 reads YYREEE (reference sequence). Trimming cost V 3 bases and J 4 bases, with 13 bases left between them. The CDR3 here is CASSSGQIFYGYTF. CDR3 coding DNA: TGTGCCAGCAGCTCTGGACAGATCTTCTATGGCTACACCTTC.

The gene calls are TRBV9 and TRBJ2-2, with D possibly being TRBD2 (5 bases). Deletions cut 10 bases from V and 2 bases from J, with 15 bases between. The CDR3 covers 14 residues. From germline, CDR1 is SGDLS and CDR2 YYNGEE. The CDR3 reads CAGGRTPNTGELFF. In DNA form, the CDR3 reads TGTGCCGGAGGTAGGACTCCCAACACCGGGGAGCTGTTTTTT. The full variable domain, completed using reference TRBV9 and TRBJ2-2, is DSGVTQTPKHLITATGQRVTLRCSPRSGDLSVYWYQQSLDQGLQFLIQYYNGEERAKGNILERFSAQQFPDLHSELNLSSLELGDSALYFCAGGRTPNTGELFFGEGSRLTVL.

The chain is built from TRBV7-8 and TRBJ2-1; 11 bases map to TRBD2. This CDR3 is built from 15 residues. Unmatched junction bases numbered 5, after V lost 2 bases and J lost 8 bases. The germline CDR1 and CDR2 sequences are SGHVS and FQNEAQ. For the CDR3, the DNA is TGTGCCAGCAGCTTATCTCCGGGACTAGCGGATGAGCAGTTCTTC. Residues: CASSLSPGLADEQFF. Full variable domain (missing parts from reference TRBV7-8 and TRBJ2-1): GAGVSQSPRYKVAKRGQDVALRCDPISGHVSLFWYQQALGQGPEFLTYFQNEAQLDKSGLPSDRFFAERPEGSVSTLKIQRTQQEDSAVYLCASSLSPGLADEQFFGPGTRLTVL.

This clone occurred a few times. The rearrangement links TRBV6-4 to TRBJ2-3; TRBD2 agrees at 11 bases. Germline trimming cut 6 bases from V and 6 bases from J; bases unmatched to any gene: 11. CDR3 length: 16 residues. Germline lookup yields CDR1 MRHNA and CDR2 SNTAGT. CDR3 amino acids: CASSPSSSGGTDTQYF. The CDR3 coding sequence is TGTGCCAGCAGCCCCTCTTCTAGCGGGGGGACTGATACGCAGTATTTT.

The chain combines TRBV10-3 with TRBJ1-1; 9 nucleotides line up with TRBD1. Germline CDR1 ENHRY, CDR2 SYGVKD. V shed 1 base, J shed 5 bases, and the junction held 11 bases outside the gene matches. The CDR3 spans 17 residues. The CDR3 DNA reads TGTGCCATCAGTGAGTGGGGACAGGGAGGGGTTCGTACTGAAGCTTTCTTT. The encoded protein is CAISEWGQGGVRTEAFF.

The chain combines TRBV6-6 with TRBJ2-5, with D tentatively TRBD1 (5 bases). Deletions cut 0 bases from V and 2 bases from J, with 10 bases between. Germline V gene data show CDR1 as MNHNY and CDR2 as SVGAGI (reference sequence). This CDR3 is 15 amino acids long. Here the CDR3 reads CASSYSAGWQETQYF. DNA for the CDR3: TGTGCCAGCAGTTACTCTGCAGGGTGGCAAGAGACCCAGTACTTC.

The V gene is TRBV29-1, the J gene TRBJ1-5, with 7 nucleotides matching TRBD1. Germline V gene data show CDR1 as SQVTM and CDR2 as ANQGSEA. Losses at the gene ends were 3 bases for V and 0 bases for J; bases not matched to a gene: 2. The CDR3 loop spans 14 amino acids. CDR3 loop: CSVETGNSNQPQHF. The CDR3 coding sequence is TGCAGCGTTGAGACAGGGAATAGCAATCAGCCCCAGCATTTT. Using reference TRBV29-1 and TRBJ1-5 for the parts outside the CDR3, the full variable domain is SAVISQKPSRDICQRGTSLTIQCQVDSQVTMMFWYRQQPGQSLTLIATANQGSEATYESGFVIDKFPISRPNLTFSTLTVSNMSPEDSSIYLCSVETGNSNQPQHFGDGTRLSIL.

The chain recombines TRBV18 with TRBJ1-4, with a tentative D call TRBD1 (6 bases). With 6 bases removed from V and 8 bases from J, the gap between germline ends came to 19 bases. CDR1 and CDR2 (germline): KGHSH, LQKENI. The CDR3 extends over 15 amino acids. For the CDR3, the DNA is TGTGCCAGCTCGAGGACAGCGGGAGGTCGGGAAAAACTGTTTTTT. Amino acids: CASSRTAGGREKLFF.

The chain combines TRBV27 with TRBJ2-7; TRBD2 agrees at 8 bases. The V gene end was trimmed by 8 bases and the J gene end by 2 bases; junction bases not matched to a gene: 8. The CDR3 spans 14 residues. Germline values: CDR1 MNHEY, CDR2 SMNVEV (reference sequence). CDR3 amino acids: CASSAVAGTYEQYF. DNA for the CDR3: TGTGCCAGCTCCGCTGTAGCGGGAACCTACGAGCAGTACTTC.

V is TRBV6-6 and J is TRBJ1-2; 7 nucleotides align to TRBD1. The ends lost 5 bases at V and 8 bases at J; junction bases unmatched: 8. CDR1 and CDR2 from the germline V gene are MNHNY and SVGAGI (reference sequence). This CDR3 is built from 13 residues. The CDR3: CASSPTGAKGYTF. CDR3 DNA sequence: TGTGCCAGCAGTCCAACAGGGGCGAAGGGCTACACCTTC.

The rearrangement links TRBV5-4 to TRBJ1-1; D gene uncertain. V shed 4 bases and J shed 0 bases, with 10 bases lying between them. Germline V lookup: CDR1 SGHNT, CDR2 YYREEE (reference sequence). This CDR3 is 14 amino acids long. CDR3 residues: CASSPRSLNTEAFF. The CDR3 bases are TGTGCCAGCAGCCCGAGGTCCCTGAACACTGAAGCTTTCTTT.

The rearrangement links TRBV29-1 to TRBJ2-7; D perhaps matches TRBD2 (7 bases). The CDR3 spans 17 residues. V lost 6 bases, J lost 0 bases, and 24 bases lay in between. Germline V CDR1 and CDR2: SQVTM, ANQGSEA. In DNA form, the CDR3 reads TGCAGCGTATGTGGGGGGGGCGGGACAACCTTCTCCTACGAGCAGTACTTC. Amino acid sequence: CSVCGGGGTTFSYEQYF.

The CDR3 nucleotides read TGTGCCACCAGCAGAGAGGGCCTTCCGACCTCACCCCTCCACTTT. Protein sequence: CATSREGLPTSPLHF. The chain uses TRBV15 and TRBJ1-6, with unresolved D. The CDR3 has 15 amino acids. Germline CDR1 is LNHNV and CDR2 is YYDKDF (reference sequence). Trimming left V 0 bases short and J 10 bases short, with 13 bases between.